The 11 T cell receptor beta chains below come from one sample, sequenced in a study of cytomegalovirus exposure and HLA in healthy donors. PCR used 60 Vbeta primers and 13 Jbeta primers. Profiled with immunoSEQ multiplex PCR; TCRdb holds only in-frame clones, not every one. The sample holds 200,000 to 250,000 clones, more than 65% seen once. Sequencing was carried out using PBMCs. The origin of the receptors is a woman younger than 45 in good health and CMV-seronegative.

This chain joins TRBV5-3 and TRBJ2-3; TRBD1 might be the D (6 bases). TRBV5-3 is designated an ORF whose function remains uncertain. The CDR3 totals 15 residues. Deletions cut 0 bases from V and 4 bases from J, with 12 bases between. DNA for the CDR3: TGTGCCAGAAGCTTGGGAAGGGCAGGGGCAGATACGCAGTATTTT. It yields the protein CARSLGRAGADTQYF.

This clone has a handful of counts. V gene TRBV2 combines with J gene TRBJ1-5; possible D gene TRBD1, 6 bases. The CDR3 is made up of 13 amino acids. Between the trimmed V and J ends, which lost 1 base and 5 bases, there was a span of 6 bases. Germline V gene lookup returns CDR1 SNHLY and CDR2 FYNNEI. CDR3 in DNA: TGTGCCAGCAGTGAAGACAGGGATCAGCCCCAGCATTTT. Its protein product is CASSEDRDQPQHF.

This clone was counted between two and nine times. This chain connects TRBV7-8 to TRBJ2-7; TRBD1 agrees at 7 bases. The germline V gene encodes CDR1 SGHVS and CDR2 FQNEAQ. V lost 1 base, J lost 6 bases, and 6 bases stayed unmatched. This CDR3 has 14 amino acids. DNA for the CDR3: TGTGCCAGCAGCTTAGAGGGGACAGACATCGAGCAGTACTTC. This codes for CASSLEGTDIEQYF.

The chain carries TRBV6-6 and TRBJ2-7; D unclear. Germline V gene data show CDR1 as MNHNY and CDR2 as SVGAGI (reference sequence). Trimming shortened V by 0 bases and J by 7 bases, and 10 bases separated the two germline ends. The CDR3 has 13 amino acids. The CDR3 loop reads CASSYSWSGEQYF. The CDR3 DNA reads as TGTGCCAGCAGTTACTCATGGAGTGGGGAGCAGTACTTC.

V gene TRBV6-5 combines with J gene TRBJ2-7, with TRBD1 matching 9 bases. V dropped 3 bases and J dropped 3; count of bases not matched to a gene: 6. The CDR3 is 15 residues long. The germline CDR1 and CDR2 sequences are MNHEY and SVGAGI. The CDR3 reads CASSYEGTGSYEQYF. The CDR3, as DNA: TGTGCCAGCAGTTATGAAGGGACAGGGAGCTACGAGCAGTACTTC.

The CDR3 region is CASSQGEGRASGKQETQYF. The DNA of the CDR3 is TGTGCCAGCAGCCAAGGAGAGGGGAGGGCTAGCGGAAAACAAGAGACCCAGTACTTC. The V gene is TRBV14, the J gene TRBJ2-5, with TRBD2 matching over 7 bases. Germline CDR1 is SGHDN and CDR2 is FVKESK. V lost 1 base and J lost 2; bases outside the gene matches: 16. The length of the CDR3 is 19 residues.

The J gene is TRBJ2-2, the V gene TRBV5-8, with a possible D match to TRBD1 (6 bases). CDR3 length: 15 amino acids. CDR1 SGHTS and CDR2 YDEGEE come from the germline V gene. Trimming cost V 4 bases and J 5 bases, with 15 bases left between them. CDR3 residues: CASSSTGLGTGELFF. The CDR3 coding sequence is TGTGCCAGCAGCAGCACAGGGTTGGGGACCGGGGAGCTGTTTTTT.

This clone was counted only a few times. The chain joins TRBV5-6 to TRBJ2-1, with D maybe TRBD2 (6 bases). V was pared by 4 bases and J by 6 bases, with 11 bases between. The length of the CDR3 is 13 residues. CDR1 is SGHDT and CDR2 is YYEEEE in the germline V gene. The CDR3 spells CASSGGTRNEQFF. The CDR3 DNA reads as TGTGCCAGCAGCGGAGGGACGCGCAATGAGCAGTTCTTC.

CDR3 loop: CAVGASGRPLSSYEQYF. CDR3 bases: TGTGCCGTCGGGGCTAGCGGGAGGCCGCTCTCATCCTACGAGCAGTACTTC. The rearrangement joins TRBV7-9 to TRBJ2-7, with 11 nucleotides matching TRBD2. This CDR3 contains 17 residues. The V gene end was trimmed by 11 bases and the J gene end by 1 base; junction bases not matched to a gene: 16. Germline V lookup: CDR1 SEHNR, CDR2 FQNEAQ (reference sequence).

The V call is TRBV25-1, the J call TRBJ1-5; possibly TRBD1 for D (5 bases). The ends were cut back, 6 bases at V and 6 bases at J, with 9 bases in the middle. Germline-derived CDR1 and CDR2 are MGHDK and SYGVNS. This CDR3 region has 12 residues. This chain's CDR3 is CASSARGQPQHF. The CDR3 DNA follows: TGTGCCAGCAGCGCAAGGGGTCAGCCCCAGCATTTT. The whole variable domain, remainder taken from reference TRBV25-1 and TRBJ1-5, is EADIYQTPRYLVIGTGKKITLECSQTMGHDKMYWYQQDPGMELHLIHYSYGVNSTEKGDLSSESTVSRIRTEHFPLTLESARPSHTSQYLCASSARGQPQHFGDGTRLSIL.

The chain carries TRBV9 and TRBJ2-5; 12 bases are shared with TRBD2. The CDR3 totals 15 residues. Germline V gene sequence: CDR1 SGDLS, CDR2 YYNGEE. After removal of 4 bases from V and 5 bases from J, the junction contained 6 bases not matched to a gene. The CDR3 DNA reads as TGTGCCAGCAGCCCCGGACTAGCGGGGACGGAGACCCAGTACTTC. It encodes CASSPGLAGTETQYF. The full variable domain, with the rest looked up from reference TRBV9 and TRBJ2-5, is DSGVTQTPKHLITATGQRVTLRCSPRSGDLSVYWYQQSLDQGLQFLIQYYNGEERAKGNILERFSAQQFPDLHSELNLSSLELGDSALYFCASSPGLAGTETQYFGPGTRLLVL.